A selection of T cell receptor beta chains follows, all from one sample in a study of PD-L1 blockade in urothelial cancer. The method was immunoSEQ multiplex PCR; TCRdb's version includes in-frame clones alone and lacks a portion of them. The sample lists some 40,000 clones, about 79% occurring once. This material consisted of PBMCs, taken around atezolizumab (anti-PD-L1) treatment. These receptors all stem from a man aged 60-69 years with urothelial cancer. Both conserved end residues are part of each CDR3. D genes are given only for firm matches. For some rows the clone size is stated as once, few or many, or as a class when expanded; others skip it.

TRBJ2-2,-,TRBD1,TRBV11-3,TGTGCCAGCAGCTCACGCTCCGGGACAGGGTATTCCGGGGAGCTGTTTTTT,CASSSRSGTGYSGELFF
TRBJ2-1,-,TRBD2,TRBV7-2,TGTGCCAGTCGAGACGGACTAGCGGGGGGGCCCGATGAGCAGTTCTTC,CASRDGLAGGPDEQFF
TRBJ1-5,once,-,TRBV15,TGTGCCACCAGCACAGTAGGGAGGGCGAGCAATCAGCCCCAGCATTTT,CATSTVGRASNQPQHF
TRBJ2-3,-,TRBD2,TRBV9,TGTGCCAGCAGCGTAGAGGCGGGGGGGCGGGGAGATACGCAGTATTTT,CASSVEAGGRGDTQYF
TRBJ2-3,-,TRBD2,TRBV2,TGTGCCAGCACCGTGCGGGGGGCTGACGCAGATACGCAGTATTTT,CASTVRGADADTQYF
TRBJ2-7,-,-,TRBV11-1,TGTGCCAGCAGCCCCAATGGGGCGGGGAACTCCTACGAGCAGTACTTC,CASSPNGAGNSYEQYF
TRBJ2-7,-,-,TRBV6-1,TGTGCCAGCAGTGCGGGGACAAACTCCTACGAGCAGTACTTC,CASSAGTNSYEQYF
TRBJ1-3,once,-,TRBV6-5,TGTGCCAGCTGGGGCACCGAAAACACCATATATTTT,CASWGTENTIYF
TRBJ2-7,-,TRBD1,TRBV10-3,TGTGCCATCAGCACGACAGGGTCGAACTACGAGCAGTACTTC,CAISTTGSNYEQYF
TRBJ2-3,-,-,TRBV5-1,TGCGCCAGCAGCTTACAAGGGGGTGAGGATACGCAGTATTTT,CASSLQGGEDTQYF
TRBJ2-7,-,TRBD1,TRBV15,TGTGCCACCAGCAGTGAGGACAGGGGTGGGGAGCAGTACTTC,CATSSEDRGGEQYF
TRBJ1-5,-,-,TRBV5-5,TGTGCCAGCAGTCAGACGTGGGGGGATGGGGGGGATCAGCCCCAGCATTTT,CASSQTWGDGGDQPQHF
TRBJ1-1,-,-,TRBV6-1,TGTGCCAGCAGTGGCGTGGGGGGTCTCACTGAAGCTTTCTTT,CASSGVGGLTEAFF
TRBJ2-3,-,-,TRBV4-1,TGCGCCAGCAGCCAAGAATCTACAGGGTACACAGATACGCAGTGTTTT,CASSQESTGYTDTQCF
TRBJ2-7,-,-,TRBV5-1,TGCGCCAGCAGCACAGCGAGCACAGGGCTCTACGAGCAGTACTTC,CASSTASTGLYEQYF
TRBJ2-6,once,TRBD1,TRBV11-2,TGTGCCAGCAGGCCAGGGGGCTCTGGGGCCAACGTCCTGACTTTC,CASRPGGSGANVLTF
TRBJ2-5,-,TRBD2,TRBV25-1,TGTGCCAGCAGTGGTCATAGGCGGGGGGAGGAGACCCAGTACTTC,CASSGHRRGEETQYF
TRBJ1-1,-,-,TRBV7-9,TGTGCCAGCAGGGGGGAGGACAAAGCTGAAGCTTTCTTT,CASRGEDKAEAFF
TRBJ1-1,few,-,TRBV9,TGTGCCAGCACCCCGGGACAATTGAACACTGAAGCTTTCTTT,CASTPGQLNTEAFF
TRBJ1-4,-,-,TRBV28,TGTGCCAGCACCATAGGGGGTGGGTTTGCAACTAATGAAAAACTGTTTTTT,CASTIGGGFATNEKLFF
TRBJ1-1,-,TRBD1,TRBV10-3,TGTGCCATCACCGGGACAGGGAAAACGGGGAACACTGAAGCTTTCTTT,CAITGTGKTGNTEAFF
TRBJ1-2,-,-,TRBV5-4,TGTGCCAGCAGCTTGGCAGGTCTTTATGGCTACACCTTC,CASSLAGLYGYTF
TRBJ2-6,-,TRBD1,TRBV19,TGTGCCAGTAGTGCTGATCAGACAGGGGCGGCTTCTGGGGCCAACGTCCTGACTTTC,CASSADQTGAASGANVLTF
TRBJ1-6,few,TRBD1,TRBV18,TGTGCCAGCTCACCACCCGGACAGGGGAATTCACCCCTCCACTTT,CASSPPGQGNSPLHF
TRBJ1-2,once,TRBD1,TRBV10-3,TGTGCCATCAGGACGCAGGGGGACGACTATGGCTACACCTTC,CAIRTQGDDYGYTF
TRBJ1-2,-,TRBD1,TRBV7-9,TGTGCCAGCAGCACTAGTCAGGGGGTAAACTATGGCTACACCTTC,CASSTSQGVNYGYTF
TRBJ2-1,few,TRBD2,TRBV11-3,TGTGCCAGCAGCCCATACAGCGGGGGGGCGTGGAATGAGCAGTTCTTC,CASSPYSGGAWNEQFF
TRBJ1-6,-,-,TRBV6-5,TGTGCCAGCAGTTATTCACAGGGTTTGGGTAATTCACCCCTCCACTTT,CASSYSQGLGNSPLHF
TRBJ2-7,-,TRBD1,TRBV7-2,TGTGCCAGCAGCCGGACAGGGGGAAACTACGAGCAGTACTTC,CASSRTGGNYEQYF
TRBJ1-2,once,TRBD1,TRBV30,TGTGCCTGGGAGCGGACAGGGTTAGGCTATGGCTACACCTTC,CAWERTGLGYGYTF
TRBJ1-1,-,TRBD1,TRBV2,TGTGCCAGCATCAATACAGGGGAGAGGAACACTGAAGCTTTCTTT,CASINTGERNTEAFF
TRBJ2-7,-,-,TRBV2,TGTGCCAGCAGTCTCCAGGGTCCAAGAAACGAGCAGTACTTC,CASSLQGPRNEQYF
TRBJ1-2,once,-,TRBV9,TGTGCCAGCAGCGCGGCTCGACGGAACTATGGCTACGCCTTC,CASSAARRNYGYAF
TRBJ1-5,once,-,TRBV2,TGTGCCAGCAGTGTCTCCCAGGTATCAAATCAGCCCCAGCATTTT,CASSVSQVSNQPQHF
TRBJ2-7,-,-,TRBV7-8,TGTGCCAGCAGCCAGGCCCAGGTTACCTACGAGCAGTACTTC,CASSQAQVTYEQYF
TRBJ2-5,-,TRBD2,TRBV9,TGTGCCAGCAGCAAAGCGGGGCAAGAGACCCAGTACTTC,CASSKAGQETQYF
TRBJ2-3,-,-,TRBV11-2,TGTGCCAGCAGCTTAGTCCTTAGGGGGAGTGCGGAGTATTTT,CASSLVLRGSAEYF